These 13 T cell receptor beta chains were all obtained from the same sample, sequenced in a study of blood T cell repertoires in COVID-19. Only in-frame clones appear in the TCRdb table, and some are missing; sequencing was by immunoSEQ multiplex PCR. The sample lists a few hundred thousand clones, over 75% seen once, with 7.2% in the top ten. Sequenced input: peripheral blood. These receptors were collected from a human donor in a cohort sampled during active COVID-19.

The chain carries TRBV27 and TRBJ2-2, with D possibly TRBD1 on 5 matching bases. The CDR3 contains 17 residues. The V gene lost 5 bases and the J gene lost 3 bases, with 19 bases spanning the gap. The germline V gene has CDR1 MNHEY and CDR2 SMNVEV (reference sequence). CDR3 DNA sequence: TGTGCCAGCAGTAACGACTTTTGGGGCGAGGACACCGGGGAGCTGTTTTTT. It yields the protein CASSNDFWGEDTGELFF.

This sequence joins TRBV3-1 (or the pseudogene TRBV3-2) and TRBJ2-2; D is ambiguous. V lost 1 base and J lost 6, with 12 bases in between. The CDR3 consists of 15 residues. CDR1 LGHDT and CDR2 YNNKEL come from the germline V gene (reference sequence). The CDR3 region has the DNA TGTGCCAGCAGCCAAGCCAGGATTATGGCCGGGGAGCTGTTTTTT. It specifies CASSQARIMAGELFF.

The V and J genes are TRBV18 and TRBJ2-5, with D perhaps TRBD2 (6 bases). The CDR3 runs to 17 residues. Trimming took 3 bases from V and 5 from J, leaving 22 bases between them. The germline V gene has CDR1 KGHSH and CDR2 LQKENI. The CDR3 DNA follows: TGTGCCAGCTCACCCCGCGGGACGGAGATTTGGGTTGAGACCCAGTACTTC. It specifies CASSPRGTEIWVETQYF.

The chain recombines TRBV19 with TRBJ1-1, with 7 bases matching TRBD1. The CDR3 has 14 residues. Germline-derived CDR1 and CDR2 are LNHDA and SQIVND (reference sequence). J gave up 1 base and V 6 bases, and 5 bases lay outside the gene matches. The CDR3 nucleotides are TGTGCCAGTAGACTGACAGGGACGAACACTGAAGCTTTCTTT. Amino acids: CASRLTGTNTEAFF.

The gene calls are TRBV24-1 and TRBJ2-5; TRBD1 matches 7 bases. Losses at the gene ends were 1 base for V and 2 bases for J; bases not matched to a gene: 9. This CDR3 is built from 17 residues. Germline V CDR1 and CDR2: KGHDR, SFDVKD. The CDR3 here is CATSDFDRDGVQETQYF. The CDR3 region has the DNA TGTGCCACCAGTGATTTCGACAGGGACGGGGTTCAAGAGACCCAGTACTTC.

V and J are TRBV3-1 (or the pseudogene TRBV3-2) and TRBJ2-1; D may be TRBD1 (6 bases). This CDR3 is 15 amino acids long. V was trimmed by 0 bases and J by 9 bases, leaving 15 bases between them. Germline V gene data show CDR1 as LGHDT and CDR2 as YNNKEL (reference sequence). The CDR3 nucleotides read TGTGCCAGCAGCCAAGATCCGCGCCAGGGGCTTGAGCAGTTCTTC. This translates into CASSQDPRQGLEQFF.

The rearrangement links TRBV12-3 or TRBV12-4 to TRBJ1-2; D is unresolved. V lost 1 base, J lost 8 bases, and 11 bases lay in between. The CDR3 is made up of 13 amino acids. Here the CDR3 reads CASSLVREWGYTF. The DNA of the CDR3 is TGTGCCAGCAGTTTAGTAAGGGAGTGGGGCTACACCTTC.

The chain has TRBV21-1 and TRBJ1-2. TRBV21-1 is annotated as a pseudogene. The CDR3 sequence is 15 residues long. This chain's CDR3 is CASSKEGGSNYGYTF. CDR3 in DNA: TGTGCCAGCAGCAAAGAAGGAGGCAGTAACTATGGCTACACCTTC.

The rearrangement uses TRBV2 and TRBJ2-1, with TRBD1 identical over 7 bases. This CDR3 has 14 amino acids. V lost 2 bases to trimming and J lost 8 bases; unmatched junction nucleotides: 6. Looked up from germline, CDR1 is SNHLY and CDR2 is FYNNEI. The CDR3 nucleotides read TGTGCCAGCAGTGAAAGGACAGGCGCACATGAGCAGTTCTTC. Encoded protein: CASSERTGAHEQFF. The entire variable domain, with the rest obtained from reference TRBV2 and TRBJ2-1, is as follows: EPEVTQTPSHQVTQMGQEVILRCVPISNHLYFYWYRQILGQKVEFLVSFYNNEISEKSEIFDDQFSVERPDGSNFTLKIRSTKLEDSAMYFCASSERTGAHEQFFGPGTRLTVL.

The V call is TRBV7-9, the J call TRBJ1-5; tentative D call: TRBD1 (5 bases). Germline CDR1 reads SEHNR; CDR2 reads FQNEAQ (reference sequence). V was cut by 11 bases and J by 4 bases, with 15 bases left in between. The CDR3 covers 13 residues. CDR3 in DNA: TGTGCCGCGTCCCAGGGAGGGAATCAGCCCCAGCATTTT. It codes for CAASQGGNQPQHF.

The CDR3 spells CASSTPGLSNSPLHF. Here the CDR3 DNA reads TGTGCCAGCAGCACGCCGGGACTGAGTAATTCACCCCTCCACTTT. The J gene is TRBJ1-6, the V gene TRBV5-5, with D perhaps TRBD1 (5 bases). Per the germline V gene, CDR1 is SGHKS and CDR2 is YYEKEE (reference sequence). Trimming removed 4 bases from V and 6 bases from J, with 14 bases in between. This CDR3 has 15 residues. The variable domain in full, completed from reference TRBV5-5 and TRBJ1-6, reads DAGVTQSPTHLIKTRGQQVTLRCSPISGHKSVSWYQQVLGQGPQFIFQYYEKEERGRGNFPDRFSARQFPNYSSELNVNALLLGDSALYLCASSTPGLSNSPLHFGNGTRLTVT.

This clone has only a few counts. The rearrangement links TRBV24-1 to TRBJ1-4; D gene uncertain. Germline-derived CDR1 and CDR2 are KGHDR and SFDVKD. Deletions cut 2 bases from V and 3 bases from J, with 9 bases between. The CDR3 sequence is 15 residues long. CDR3 sequence (DNA): TGTGCCACCAGTGATTGGGCAGACCCTAATGAAAAACTGTTTTTT. It specifies CATSDWADPNEKLFF.

The chain combines TRBV6-5 with TRBJ1-2; D unresolved. This CDR3 contains 13 residues. The V end lost 7 bases, the J end lost 1 base, and 10 bases lay between the germline ends. Germline values: CDR1 MNHEY, CDR2 SVGAGI. CDR3 sequence reads: CASKGAGNYGYTF. CDR3 in DNA: TGTGCCAGCAAGGGAGCGGGTAACTATGGCTACACCTTC.